This is a list of T cell receptor beta chains from one sample in a study of PD-1 blockade in classical Hodgkin lymphoma. The protocol was immunoSEQ multiplex PCR, while the TCRdb copy is restricted to in-frame clones and leaves out a portion. Of 50,000 or so clones listed, about 90% were seen once; the top ten hold 14%. Sequences were derived from peripheral blood mononuclear cells (PBMCs), sampled before the fourth cycle of nivolumab. Receptor source: a human donor with classical Hodgkin lymphoma. The CDR3 runs from the conserved cysteine through the conserved F or W. A D gene is named only where the DNA matches it firmly. Clone size is not always given. Where it is, it says once, few, many or a class for expanded clones.

>TRBJ2-7|TRBV5-6|.|.
CASSLTPHYEQYF
TGTGCCAGCAGCTTGACGCCCCACTACGAGCAGTACTTC
>TRBJ1-1|TRBV4-2|.|.
CASSQEGANTEAFF
TGTGCCAGCAGCCAAGAGGGGGCAAACACTGAAGCTTTCTTT
>TRBJ1-3|TRBV9|.|.
CASSVGRGAGNTIYF
TGTGCCAGCAGCGTAGGAAGGGGAGCTGGAAACACCATATATTTT
>TRBJ2-1|TRBV30|.|.
CAWSSQTDYNEQFF
TGTGCCTGGAGTAGCCAGACAGATTACAATGAGCAGTTCTTC
>TRBJ2-7|TRBV5-1|.|.
CASSLVGANYEQYF
TGCGCCAGCAGCTTGGTTGGGGCAAACTACGAGCAGTACTTC
>TRBJ2-3|TRBV9|TRBD2|.
CASSVEGLAGATDTQYF
TGTGCCAGCAGCGTAGAGGGACTAGCGGGAGCAACAGATACGCAGTATTTT
>TRBJ2-7|TRBV7-9|.|once
CASSRNYEQYF
TGTGCCAGCAGTCGAAACTACGAGCAGTACTTC
>TRBJ2-1|TRBV10-1|.|.
CASSEWSGVGNEQFF
TGCGCCAGCAGTGAGTGGTCAGGGGTGGGCAATGAGCAGTTCTTC
>TRBJ1-5|TRBV6-1|.|.
CASSEVLIGTNNQPQHF
TGTGCCAGCAGTGAAGTTTTGATTGGGACAAACAATCAGCCCCAGCATTTT
>TRBJ2-1|TRBV6-1|.|once
CASSGRGRNEQFF
TGTGCCAGCAGTGGGCGGGGTAGGAATGAGCAGTTCTTC
>TRBJ2-6|TRBV11-3|TRBD2|.
CASSLGGYGANVLTF
TGTGCCAGCAGCTTGGGGGGGTATGGGGCCAACGTCCTGACTTTC
>TRBJ2-1|TRBV5-4|TRBD2|.
CASSLSSGSTDEQFF
TGTGCCAGCAGCTTGTCTAGCGGGAGTACAGATGAGCAGTTCTTC
>TRBJ1-1|TRBV18|.|.
CASSLGQLGPNTEAFF
TGTGCCAGCTCACTTGGCCAATTGGGCCCGAACACTGAAGCTTTCTTT
>TRBJ2-1|TRBV27|TRBD2|.
CASSWSSAGVLYNEQFF
TGTGCCAGCAGTTGGTCATCAGCGGGAGTTTTGTACAATGAGCAGTTCTTC
>TRBJ2-3|TRBV4-1|.|.
CASSQVVTSGMDTQYF
TGCGCCAGCAGCCAAGTCGTCACCTCTGGGATGGATACGCAGTATTTT
>TRBJ2-3|TRBV11-2|TRBD2|.
CASSPGPHSGTLDTQYF
TGTGCCAGCAGCCCCGGTCCGCATAGCGGGACTCTAGATACGCAGTATTTT
>TRBJ1-2|TRBV19|.|few
CASNPAEQNNYGYTF
TGTGCCAGTAACCCAGCGGAACAGAACAACTATGGCTACACCTTC
>TRBJ2-1|TRBV7-9|TRBD2|.
CASSRKLAGVHEQFF
TGTGCCAGCAGCCGTAAGTTAGCGGGAGTACATGAGCAGTTCTTC
>TRBJ1-1|TRBV5-1|.|few
CASSLNRDREAFF
TGCGCCAGCAGCTTGAACCGAGACAGGGAAGCTTTCTTT
>TRBJ2-5|TRBV20-1|.|.
CSAAQETQYF
TGCAGTGCTGCCCAAGAGACCCAGTACTTC
>TRBJ2-1|TRBV9|TRBD2|.
CASSVVGTSGPTEQFF
TGTGCCAGCAGCGTAGTAGGGACTAGCGGGCCCACTGAGCAGTTCTTC
>TRBJ2-1|TRBV6-5|.|.
CASSYSGSSYNEQFF
TGTGCCAGCAGTTACTCAGGGAGCTCCTACAATGAGCAGTTCTTC
>TRBJ2-1|TRBV7-3|.|.
CASSLGGASYNEQFF
TGTGCCAGCAGCTTAGGGGGCGCCTCCTACAATGAGCAGTTCTTC
>TRBJ2-5|TRBV27|.|.
CASSLVWPYTETQYF
TGTGCCAGCAGTTTAGTGTGGCCATACACAGAGACCCAGTACTTC
>TRBJ1-2|TRBV18|TRBD1|.
CASSPDRVTHYGYTF
TGTGCCAGCTCACCCGACAGGGTGACCCACTATGGCTACACCTTC
>TRBJ2-7|TRBV19|TRBD2|.
CASSPRLAGGREQYF
TGTGCCAGTAGTCCTCGACTAGCGGGAGGACGCGAGCAGTACTTC
>TRBJ2-1|TRBV11-3|.|.
CASSPRRDEQFF
TGTGCCAGCAGCCCCAGGCGGGATGAGCAGTTCTTC
>TRBJ2-7|TRBV27|.|.
CASSWDGYEQYF
TGTGCCAGCAGTTGGGACGGGTACGAGCAGTACTTC
>TRBJ1-2|TRBV29-1|TRBD1|.
CSVEASGGFYGYTF
TGCAGCGTTGAAGCGTCAGGGGGCTTCTATGGCTACACCTTC
>TRBJ1-2|TRBV7-3|TRBD1|few
CASSPQGQGVYGYTF
TGTGCCAGCAGCCCCCAGGGACAGGGGGTCTATGGCTACACCTTC
>TRBJ1-2|TRBV25-1|.|.
CASSEWKGGWGYTF
TGTGCCAGCAGTGAATGGAAAGGGGGTTGGGGCTACACCTTC
>TRBJ2-3|TRBV2|.|.
CASVQRGTDTQYF
TGTGCCAGCGTCCAGCGGGGCACAGATACGCAGTATTTT
>TRBJ2-3|TRBV9|.|.
CASSVGGGRASTDTQYF
TGTGCCAGCAGCGTAGGAGGGGGGAGGGCTAGCACAGATACGCAGTATTTT
>TRBJ2-7|TRBV11-2|TRBD1|.
CASSSRTGSYEQYF
TGTGCCAGCAGCTCTCGGACAGGGAGTTACGAGCAGTACTTC
>TRBJ2-7|TRBV9|.|once
CASSVSPGISYEQYF
TGTGCCAGCAGCGTTAGTCCAGGAATCTCCTACGAGCAGTACTTC
>TRBJ2-1|TRBV7-2|TRBD2|.
CASSQAGGIGNEQFF
TGTGCCAGCAGCCAAGCGGGAGGCATAGGGAATGAGCAGTTCTTC
>TRBJ2-2|TRBV6-4|TRBD1|.
CASSDHRGETGELFF
TGTGCCAGCAGTGACCACAGGGGAGAGACCGGGGAGCTGTTTTTT
>TRBJ2-2|TRBV11-2|.|.
CASSLVQGGTGELFF
TGTGCCAGCAGCTTAGTCCAAGGGGGAACCGGGGAGCTGTTTTTT
>TRBJ2-1|TRBV9|TRBD1|.
CASSVGWDSYNEQFF
TGTGCCAGCAGCGTAGGGTGGGACAGCTACAATGAGCAGTTCTTC
>TRBJ2-3|TRBV7-3|.|.
CASSFISDTQYF
TGTGCCAGCAGCTTCATCTCAGATACGCAGTATTTT
>TRBJ1-5|TRBV7-4|.|.
CASSLVLSYSNQPQHF
TGTGCCAGCAGCTTAGTACTCAGTTATAGCAATCAGCCCCAGCATTTT
>TRBJ1-2|TRBV27|TRBD1|.
CASSQTPGQVNYGYTF
TGTGCCAGCAGTCAGACACCGGGACAGGTTAACTATGGCTACACCTTC
>TRBJ2-3|TRBV12-5|TRBD2|.
CASGFRLAGDTDTQYF
TGTGCTAGTGGCTTTCGGCTAGCGGGAGACACAGATACGCAGTATTTT
>TRBJ2-2|TRBV6-1|TRBD2|.
CASSVETSLSTGELFF
TGTGCCAGCAGTGTAGAGACTAGCTTGTCCACCGGGGAGCTGTTTTTT
>TRBJ1-1|TRBV6-6|.|.
CASTTQAVPTEAFF
TGTGCCAGCACTACCCAGGCGGTTCCCACTGAAGCTTTCTTT
>TRBJ2-5|TRBV6-6|.|.
CASSYSRSGSGETQYF
TGTGCCAGCAGTTACTCGAGGTCCGGCAGCGGAGAGACCCAGTACTTC
>TRBJ2-1|TRBV21-1|.|.
CASSRQFF
TGTGCCAGCAGCAGGCAGTTCTTC
>TRBJ2-3|TRBV29-1|TRBD1|.
CSVDRVYRGNTDTQYF
TGCAGCGTCGACAGGGTATATCGGGGAAACACAGATACGCAGTATTTT
>TRBJ1-2|TRBV6-4|TRBD1|.
CASSRTGLEANYGYTF
TGTGCCAGCAGTAGGACAGGATTGGAAGCTAACTATGGCTACACCTTC
>TRBJ2-2|TRBV27|TRBD1|few
CASSLGTGSTGELFF
TGTGCCAGCAGTTTGGGGACAGGGTCCACCGGGGAGCTGTTTTTT
>TRBJ2-5|TRBV5-1|TRBD1|.
CASSLWDRETQYF
TGCGCCAGCAGCTTGTGGGACAGGGAGACCCAGTACTTC
>TRBJ2-7|TRBV28|.|few
CASSLADLYPYEQYF
TGTGCCAGCAGTTTAGCGGACTTATACCCCTACGAGCAGTACTTC